This TCR beta chain derives from a study of cytomegalovirus exposure and HLA in healthy donors. This clone was counted only a few times. Its antigen is as yet unknown. Both 60 Vbeta primers and 13 Jbeta primers went into the PCR. Repertoires were generated with immunoSEQ multiplex PCR, while TCRdb's copy carries only in-frame clones and drops some. The sample comprises approximately 150,000 clones, approximately 84% of which are singletons, and over 9.5% rests with the top ten. The length of the CDR3 is 14 residues. Germline V gene data show CDR1 as SGDLS and CDR2 as YYNGEE. V was shortened by 0 bases and J by 15 bases, with 16 bases between the two germline ends. The study's findings and limits: DRB1 had the most TCR associations and HLA-C the fewest, a later analysis found, with rates varying by HLA locus. Reportedly, fewer N-insertions than the roughly 600-donor mean appeared in an Asian-associated ancestry cluster in a later analysis. Rarity held for most TCR sequences, but there were some public TCRs that occurred in many donors.

The TCR sequence derives from a woman aged 60-75 years in good health and CMV-seropositive. The J gene is TRBJ1-6, the V gene TRBV9, with D perhaps TRBD1 (6 bases). Specimen: PBMCs. CDR3 region: CASSVGQGTQVLHF. CDR3 coding DNA: TGTGCCAGCAGCGTAGGCCAGGGGACGCAAGTCCTCCACTTT.